This T cell receptor beta chain was recorded in a study of T cells in Graves' hyperthyroidism and ophthalmopathy. V gave up 4 bases and J gave up 2 bases; unmatched junction bases: 4. The CDR3 loop spans 16 amino acids. Germline CDR1 is SGHRS and CDR2 is YFSETQ. The investigators amplified TCR beta CDR3 regions from RNA transcripts. Using the HTBI primer set, a first-round RT-PCR was run on the TCR CDR3. TCRdb re-analysed the multiplex PCR reads in MiXCR, keeping a single row per CDR3 protein. The sample records about 360,000 distinct CDR3 sequences, less than 20% being singletons. Clinicians diagnosed patients from clinical symptoms, serum thyroxine and TRAb, thyroid ultrasound and orbital computed tomography.

The receptor was isolated from a woman aged 18-30 years with Graves' hyperthyroidism that later progressed to Graves' ophthalmopathy. The sample comprised blood. This chain links TRBV5-1 with TRBJ1-3, with TRBD1 identical over 12 bases. This CDR3 reads CASSGGQGAPGNTIYF. CDR3 DNA: TGCGCCAGCAGCGGGGGACAGGGGGCGCCTGGAAACACCATATATTTT.